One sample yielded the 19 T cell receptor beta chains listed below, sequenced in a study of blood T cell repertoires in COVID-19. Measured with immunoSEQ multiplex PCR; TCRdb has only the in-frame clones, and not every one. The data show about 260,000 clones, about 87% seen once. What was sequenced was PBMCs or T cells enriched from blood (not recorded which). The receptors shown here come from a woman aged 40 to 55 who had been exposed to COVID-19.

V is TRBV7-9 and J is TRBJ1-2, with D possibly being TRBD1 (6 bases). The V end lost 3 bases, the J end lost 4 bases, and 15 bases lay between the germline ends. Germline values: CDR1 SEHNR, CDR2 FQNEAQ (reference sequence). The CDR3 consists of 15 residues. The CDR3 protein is CASSFRSGVIYGYTF. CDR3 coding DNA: TGTGCCAGCAGCTTCCGATCAGGGGTGATCTATGGCTACACCTTC.

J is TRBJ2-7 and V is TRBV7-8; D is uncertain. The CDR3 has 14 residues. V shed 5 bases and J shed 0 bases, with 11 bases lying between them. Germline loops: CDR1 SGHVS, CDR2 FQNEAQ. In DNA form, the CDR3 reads TGTGCCAGCAGCCTGAACACGTTCTCCTACGAGCAGTACGTC. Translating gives CASSLNTFSYEQYV.

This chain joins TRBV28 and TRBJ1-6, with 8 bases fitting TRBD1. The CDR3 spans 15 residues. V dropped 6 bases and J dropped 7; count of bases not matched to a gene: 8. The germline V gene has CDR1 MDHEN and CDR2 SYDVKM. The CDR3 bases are TGTGCCAGCAGCCGCGGGACAGGTGGAAATTCACCCCTCCACTTT. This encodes CASSRGTGGNSPLHF.

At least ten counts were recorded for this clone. The CDR3 here is CASSATSGEGDTQYF. The CDR3 DNA reads TGTGCCAGCAGTGCTACTAGCGGGGAAGGAGATACGCAGTATTTT. The J gene is TRBJ2-3, the V gene TRBV6-4, with 10 bases aligning to TRBD2. With 4 bases clipped from V and 5 bases from J, the junction kept 6 bases outside the gene matches. In germline, CDR1 is MRHNA, CDR2 SNTAGT. This CDR3 region has 15 residues.

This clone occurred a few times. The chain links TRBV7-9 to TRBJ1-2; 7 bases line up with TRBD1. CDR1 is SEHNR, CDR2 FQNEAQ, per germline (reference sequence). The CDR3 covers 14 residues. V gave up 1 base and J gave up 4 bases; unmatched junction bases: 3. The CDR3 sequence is CASSLGTGVYGYTF. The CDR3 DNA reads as TGTGCCAGCAGCTTAGGCACAGGGGTCTATGGCTACACCTTC. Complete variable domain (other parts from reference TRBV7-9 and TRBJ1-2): DTGVSQNPRHKITKRGQNVTFRCDPISEHNRLYWYRQTLGQGPEFLTYFQNEAQLEKSRLLSDRFSAERPKGSFSTLEIQRTEQGDSAMYLCASSLGTGVYGYTFGSGTRLTVV.

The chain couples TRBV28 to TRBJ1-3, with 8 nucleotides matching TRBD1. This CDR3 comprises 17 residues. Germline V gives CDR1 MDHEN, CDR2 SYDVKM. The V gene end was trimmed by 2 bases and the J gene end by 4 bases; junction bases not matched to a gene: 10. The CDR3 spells CASSLIPSGTGGNTIYF. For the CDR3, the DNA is TGTGCCAGCAGTTTAATTCCCAGCGGGACAGGAGGAAACACCATATATTTT.

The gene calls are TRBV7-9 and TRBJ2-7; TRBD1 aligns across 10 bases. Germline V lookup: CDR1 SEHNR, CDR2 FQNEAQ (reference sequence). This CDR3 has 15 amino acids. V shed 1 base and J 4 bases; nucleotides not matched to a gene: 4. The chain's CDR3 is CASSLGDRGGYEQYF. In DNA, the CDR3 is TGTGCCAGCAGCTTAGGGGACAGGGGCGGATACGAGCAGTACTTC.

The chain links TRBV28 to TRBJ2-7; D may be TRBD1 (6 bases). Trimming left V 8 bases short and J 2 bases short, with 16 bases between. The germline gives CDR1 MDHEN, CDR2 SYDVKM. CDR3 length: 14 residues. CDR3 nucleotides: TGTGCCAGCGAACCCGGGGACAAGACCTACGAGCAGTACGTC. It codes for CASEPGDKTYEQYV.

The CDR3 DNA reads as TGTGCCAGCAGCTTAAGTGAAAGGAGAGGACAGCCCCAGCATTTT. Encoded protein: CASSLSERRGQPQHF. The chain uses TRBV7-3 and TRBJ1-5; D unresolved. CDR3 length: 15 amino acids. V lost 1 base, J lost 7 bases, and 14 bases lay in between. Germline values: CDR1 SGHTA, CDR2 FQGTGA. The entire variable domain, with the rest obtained from reference TRBV7-3 and TRBJ1-5, is as follows: GAGVSQTPSNKVTEKGKYVELRCDPISGHTALYWYRQSLGQGPEFLIYFQGTGAADDSGLPNDRFFAVRPEGSVSTLKIQRTERGDSAVYLCASSLSERRGQPQHFGDGTRLSIL.

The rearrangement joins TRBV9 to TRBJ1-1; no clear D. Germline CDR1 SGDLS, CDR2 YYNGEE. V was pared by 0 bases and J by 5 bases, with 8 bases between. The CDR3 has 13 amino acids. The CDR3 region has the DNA TGTGCCAGCAGCGTAGCCCCACAGACTGAAGCTTTCTTT. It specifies CASSVAPQTEAFF. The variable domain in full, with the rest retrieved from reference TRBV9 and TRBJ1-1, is DSGVTQTPKHLITATGQRVTLRCSPRSGDLSVYWYQQSLDQGLQFLIQYYNGEERAKGNILERFSAQQFPDLHSELNLSSLELGDSALYFCASSVAPQTEAFFGQGTRLTVV.

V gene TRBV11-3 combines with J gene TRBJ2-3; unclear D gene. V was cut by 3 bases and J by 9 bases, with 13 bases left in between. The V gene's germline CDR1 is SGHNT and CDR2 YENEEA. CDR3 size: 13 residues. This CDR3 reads CASSFPAFGTQYF. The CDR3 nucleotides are TGTGCCAGCAGCTTCCCAGCGTTTGGCACGCAGTATTTT. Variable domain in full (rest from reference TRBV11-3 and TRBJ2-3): EAGVVQSPRYKIIEKKQPVAFWCNPISGHNTLYWYLQNLGQGPELLIRYENEEAVDDSQLPKDRFSAERLKGVDSTLKIQPAELGDSAVYLCASSFPAFGTQYFGPGTRLTVL.

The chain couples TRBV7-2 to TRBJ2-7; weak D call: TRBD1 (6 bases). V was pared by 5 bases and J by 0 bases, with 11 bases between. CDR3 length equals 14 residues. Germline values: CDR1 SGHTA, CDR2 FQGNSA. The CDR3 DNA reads TGTGCCAGCAGCATGACAGGAAACTCCTACGAGCAGTACTTC. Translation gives CASSMTGNSYEQYF.

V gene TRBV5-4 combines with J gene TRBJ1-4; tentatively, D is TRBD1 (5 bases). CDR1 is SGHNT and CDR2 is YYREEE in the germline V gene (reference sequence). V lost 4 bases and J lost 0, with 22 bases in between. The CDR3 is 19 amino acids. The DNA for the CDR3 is TGTGCCAGCAGCAAGGAAAGGTACCAGGGACTCGCAACTAATGAAAAACTGTTTTTT. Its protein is CASSKERYQGLATNEKLFF.

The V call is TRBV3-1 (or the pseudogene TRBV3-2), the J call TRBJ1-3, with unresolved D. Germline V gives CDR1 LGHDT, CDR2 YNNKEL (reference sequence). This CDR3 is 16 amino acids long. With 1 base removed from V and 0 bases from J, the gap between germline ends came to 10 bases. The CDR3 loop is CASSQVLQASGNTIYF. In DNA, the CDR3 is TGTGCCAGCAGCCAAGTGCTTCAGGCCTCTGGAAACACCATATATTTT.

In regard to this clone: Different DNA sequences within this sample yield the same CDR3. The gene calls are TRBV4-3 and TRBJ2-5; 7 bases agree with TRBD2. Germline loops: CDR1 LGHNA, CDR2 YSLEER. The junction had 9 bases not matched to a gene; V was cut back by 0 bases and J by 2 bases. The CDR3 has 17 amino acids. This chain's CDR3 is CASSQDLAGVGQETQYF. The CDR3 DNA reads TGCGCCAGCAGCCAAGATCTGGCGGGAGTTGGGCAAGAGACCCAGTACTTC.

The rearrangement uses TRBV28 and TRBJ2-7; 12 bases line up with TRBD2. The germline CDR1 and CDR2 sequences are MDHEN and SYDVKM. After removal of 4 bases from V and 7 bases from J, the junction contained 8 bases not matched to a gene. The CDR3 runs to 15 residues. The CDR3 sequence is CASSSPSGRAGEQYV. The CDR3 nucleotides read TGTGCCAGCAGTTCCCCTAGCGGGAGGGCGGGAGAGCAGTACGTC.

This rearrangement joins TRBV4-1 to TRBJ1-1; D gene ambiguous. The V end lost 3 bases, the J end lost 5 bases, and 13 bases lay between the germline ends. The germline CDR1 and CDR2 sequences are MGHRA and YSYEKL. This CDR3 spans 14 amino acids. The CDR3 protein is CASSQEPGHTEAFF. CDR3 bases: TGCGCCAGCAGCCAGGAACCAGGTCATACTGAAGCTTTCTTT.

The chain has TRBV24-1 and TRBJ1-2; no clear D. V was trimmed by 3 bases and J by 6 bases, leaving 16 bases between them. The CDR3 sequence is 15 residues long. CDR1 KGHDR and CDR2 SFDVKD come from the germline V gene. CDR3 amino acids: CATSDETGMANGYTF. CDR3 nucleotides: TGTGCCACCAGTGATGAAACCGGGATGGCCAATGGCTACACCTTC.

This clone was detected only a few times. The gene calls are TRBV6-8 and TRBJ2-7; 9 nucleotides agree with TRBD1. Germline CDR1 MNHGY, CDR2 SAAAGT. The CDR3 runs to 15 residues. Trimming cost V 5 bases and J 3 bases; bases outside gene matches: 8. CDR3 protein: CASSARSDRGYEQYV. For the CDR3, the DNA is TGTGCCAGCAGTGCCCGTTCGGACAGGGGCTACGAGCAGTACGTC.